Given below is one TCR beta chain in context. Antigen unknown. Sequencing was performed with immunoSEQ multiplex PCR; in TCRdb, only in-frame clones are kept and a portion is missing. Here the sample spans about 77,000 clones, around nine tenths being singletons. Blood sampling was done at baseline, cycle 4 day 1, and cycle 7 day 1. The CDR3 length is 15 residues. CDR1 and CDR2 from the germline V gene are ENHRY and SYGVKD. V lost 6 bases and J 10 bases, leaving 22 bases between the germline ends. This sample was taken from a study of OX40 agonist ivuxolimab in advanced cancers. The study, taken as a whole, reports: Partial responders dosed at 0.1-3.0 mg/kg displayed clonal expansion ranking among the lowest. CD4+ T cells averaged fewer expanded clones than CD8+ T cells.

The sequence derives from an adult with an advanced solid tumor such as melanoma, head and neck, liver or kidney cancer. The sample consisted of CD4+ or CD8+ T cells sorted from blood, taken in a trial of the OX40 agonist ivuxolimab. The chain links TRBV10-3 to TRBJ2-1, with D possibly TRBD1 on 6 matching bases. The CDR3 nucleotides are TGTGCCATCAGGGCCGAACAGGGAACACAATTAGAGCAGTTCTTC. It is translated as CAIRAEQGTQLEQFF.